This entry concerns a single TCR beta chain. The sample originates from a study of blood T cell repertoires in COVID-19. Study information: Specimens from acute and convalescent COVID-19 originated in the United States, Italy and Spain. Nucleic acid was either cDNA or gDNA, and it came from T cells, B-cell-depleted T cells, or PBMCs.

The CDR3 consists of 13 residues. In germline, CDR1 is MGHDK, CDR2 SYGVNS. Trimming took 4 bases from V and 2 from J, leaving 6 bases between them. Authors' processing steps: Estimation of nucleated cell counts was performed using reference gene primer amplification. Profiled with immunoSEQ multiplex PCR; TCRdb holds only in-frame clones, not every one. V and J calls plus clone size are reproduced from that table; the DNA served to infer D and trimming. The sample has about 34,000 clones; approximately 80% are singletons. Input material: peripheral blood. V usage is TRBV25-1 and J usage is TRBJ1-3; a possible D gene is TRBD1 (5 bases). This TCR derives from an elderly man with acute or convalescent COVID-19. CDR3 loop: CASSGTTGNTIYF. CDR3 DNA sequence: TGTGCCAGCAGTGGGACAACTGGAAACACCATATATTTT.